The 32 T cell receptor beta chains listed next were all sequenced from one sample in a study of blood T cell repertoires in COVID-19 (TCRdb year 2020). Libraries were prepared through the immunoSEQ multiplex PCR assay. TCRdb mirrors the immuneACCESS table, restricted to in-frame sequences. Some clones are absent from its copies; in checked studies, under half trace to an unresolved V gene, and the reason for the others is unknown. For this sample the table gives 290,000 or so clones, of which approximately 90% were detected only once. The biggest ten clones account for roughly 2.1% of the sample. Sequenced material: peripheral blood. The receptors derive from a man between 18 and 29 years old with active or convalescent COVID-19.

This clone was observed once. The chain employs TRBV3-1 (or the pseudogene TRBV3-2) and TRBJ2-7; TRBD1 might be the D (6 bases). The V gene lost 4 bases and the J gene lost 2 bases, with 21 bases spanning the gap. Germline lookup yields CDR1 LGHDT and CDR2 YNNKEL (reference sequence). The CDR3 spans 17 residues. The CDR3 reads CASSRPWTANRPYEQYF. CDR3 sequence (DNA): TGTGCCAGCAGCCGACCTTGGACAGCAAATCGCCCCTACGAGCAGTACTTC.

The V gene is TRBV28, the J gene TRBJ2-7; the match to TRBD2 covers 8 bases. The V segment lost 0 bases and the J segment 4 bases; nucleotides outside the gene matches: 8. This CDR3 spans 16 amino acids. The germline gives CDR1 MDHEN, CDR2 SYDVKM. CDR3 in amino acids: CASSLWGGRSPYEQYF. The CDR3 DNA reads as TGTGCCAGCAGTTTATGGGGCGGGAGGTCCCCTTACGAGCAGTACTTC.

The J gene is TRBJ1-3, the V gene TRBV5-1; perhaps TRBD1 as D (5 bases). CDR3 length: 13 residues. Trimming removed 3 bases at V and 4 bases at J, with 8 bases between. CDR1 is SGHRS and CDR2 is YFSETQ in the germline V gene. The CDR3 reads CASSSGGGNTIYF. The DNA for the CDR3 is TGCGCCAGCAGCTCCGGGGGGGGAAACACCATATATTTT.

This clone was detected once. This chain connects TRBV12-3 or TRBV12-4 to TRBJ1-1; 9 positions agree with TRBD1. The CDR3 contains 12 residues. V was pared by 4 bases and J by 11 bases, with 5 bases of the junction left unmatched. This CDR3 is CASSSVGTGAFF. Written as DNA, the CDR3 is TGTGCCAGCAGTTCCGTTGGGACAGGGGCTTTCTTT.

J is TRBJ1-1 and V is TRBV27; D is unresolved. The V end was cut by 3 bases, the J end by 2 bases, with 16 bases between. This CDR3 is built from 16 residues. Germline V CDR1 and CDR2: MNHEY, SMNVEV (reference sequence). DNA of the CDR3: TGTGCCAGCAGTTTGACGATCAGACTCATAAACACTGAAGCTTTCTTT. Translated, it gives CASSLTIRLINTEAFF.

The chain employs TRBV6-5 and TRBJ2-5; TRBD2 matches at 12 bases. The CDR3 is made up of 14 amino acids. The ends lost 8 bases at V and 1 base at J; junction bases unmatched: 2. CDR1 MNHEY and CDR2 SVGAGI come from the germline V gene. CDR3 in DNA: TGTGCCAGCCGGACTAGCGGGATCCAAGAGACCCAGTACTTC. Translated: CASRTSGIQETQYF.

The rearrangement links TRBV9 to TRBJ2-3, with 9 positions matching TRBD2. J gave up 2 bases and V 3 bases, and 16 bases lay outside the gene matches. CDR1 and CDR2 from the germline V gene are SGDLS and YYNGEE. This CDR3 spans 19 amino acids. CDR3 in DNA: TGTGCCAGCAGCGCACGTAACGGGCAGCGGGAGGATGTCACAGATACGCAGTATTTT. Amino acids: CASSARNGQREDVTDTQYF.

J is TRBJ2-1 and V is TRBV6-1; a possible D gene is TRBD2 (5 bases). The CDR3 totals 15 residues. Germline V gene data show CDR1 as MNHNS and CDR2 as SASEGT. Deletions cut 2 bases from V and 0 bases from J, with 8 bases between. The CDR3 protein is CASSESSGSYNEQFF. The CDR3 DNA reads TGTGCCAGCAGTGAATCAAGCGGCTCCTACAATGAGCAGTTCTTC.

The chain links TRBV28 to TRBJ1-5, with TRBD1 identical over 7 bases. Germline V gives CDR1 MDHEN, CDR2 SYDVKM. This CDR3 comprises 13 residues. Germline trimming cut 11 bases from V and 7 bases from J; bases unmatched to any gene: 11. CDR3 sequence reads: CAAGTTGHQPQHF. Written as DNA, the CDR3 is TGTGCCGCCGGCACGACAGGGCACCAGCCCCAGCATTTT.

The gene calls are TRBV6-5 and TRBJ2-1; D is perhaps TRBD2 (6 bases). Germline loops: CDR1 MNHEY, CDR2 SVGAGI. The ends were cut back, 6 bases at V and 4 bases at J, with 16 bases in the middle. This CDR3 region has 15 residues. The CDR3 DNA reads TGTGCCAGCAGGGGACCGGACTATTCATACAATGAGCAGTTCTTC. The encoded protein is CASRGPDYSYNEQFF.

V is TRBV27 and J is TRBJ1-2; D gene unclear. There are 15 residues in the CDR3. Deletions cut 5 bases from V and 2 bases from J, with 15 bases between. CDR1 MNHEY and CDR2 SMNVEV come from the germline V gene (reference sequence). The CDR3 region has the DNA TGTGCCAGCAGTCCCACGACCGGGAGAAACTATGGCTACACCTTC. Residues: CASSPTTGRNYGYTF.

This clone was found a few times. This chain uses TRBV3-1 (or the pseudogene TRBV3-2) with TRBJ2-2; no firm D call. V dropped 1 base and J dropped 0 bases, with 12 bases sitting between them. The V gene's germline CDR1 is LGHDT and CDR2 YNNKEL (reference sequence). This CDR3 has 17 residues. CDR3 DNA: TGTGCCAGCAGCCAAGTCTTCCGGGTGGCGAACACCGGGGAGCTGTTTTTT. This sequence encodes CASSQVFRVANTGELFF.

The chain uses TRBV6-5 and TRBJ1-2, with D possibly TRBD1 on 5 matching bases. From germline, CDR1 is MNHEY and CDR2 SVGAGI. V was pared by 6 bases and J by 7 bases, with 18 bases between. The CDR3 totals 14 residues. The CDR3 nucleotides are TGTGCCAGCAGAGGCAGGTCCCTCGGGGGTGGCTACACCTTC. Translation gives CASRGRSLGGGYTF.

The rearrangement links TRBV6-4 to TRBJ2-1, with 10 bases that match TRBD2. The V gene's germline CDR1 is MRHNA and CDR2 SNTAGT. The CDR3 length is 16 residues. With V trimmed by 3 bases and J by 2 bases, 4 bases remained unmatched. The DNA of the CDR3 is TGTGCCAGCAGTGAGTCAACTAGCGGGGCCTACAATGAGCAGTTCTTC. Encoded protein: CASSESTSGAYNEQFF.

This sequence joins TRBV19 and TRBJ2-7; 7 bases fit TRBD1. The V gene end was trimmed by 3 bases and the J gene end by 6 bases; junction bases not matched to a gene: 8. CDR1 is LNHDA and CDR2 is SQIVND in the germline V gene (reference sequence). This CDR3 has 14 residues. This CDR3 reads CASSMGTVSSEQYF. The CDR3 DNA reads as TGTGCCAGTAGTATGGGGACAGTATCATCCGAGCAGTACTTC.

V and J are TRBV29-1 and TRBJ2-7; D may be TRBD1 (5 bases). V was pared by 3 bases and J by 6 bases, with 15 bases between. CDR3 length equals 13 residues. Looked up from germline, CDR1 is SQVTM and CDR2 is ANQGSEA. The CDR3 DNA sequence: TGCAGCGTTGAGGGTCAGGGTTTACGCGAGCAGTACTTC. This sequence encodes CSVEGQGLREQYF.

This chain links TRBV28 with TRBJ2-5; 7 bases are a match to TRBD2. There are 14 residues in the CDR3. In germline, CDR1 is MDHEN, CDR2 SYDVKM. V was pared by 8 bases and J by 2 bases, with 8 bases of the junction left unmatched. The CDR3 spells CASLGLAAQETQYF. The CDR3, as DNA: TGTGCCAGCTTGGGGCTAGCGGCACAAGAGACCCAGTACTTC.

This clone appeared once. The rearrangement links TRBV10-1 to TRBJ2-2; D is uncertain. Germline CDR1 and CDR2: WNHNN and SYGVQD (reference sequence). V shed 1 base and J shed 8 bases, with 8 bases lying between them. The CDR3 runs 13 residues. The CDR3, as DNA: TGCGCCAGCAGTGAGTTATTAAATGGGGAGCTGTTTTTT. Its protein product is CASSELLNGELFF.

This CDR3 is CASQQGYTEAFF. CDR3 DNA: TGTGCCAGTCAACAGGGTTACACTGAAGCTTTCTTT. The chain links TRBV19 to TRBJ1-1, with D tentatively TRBD1 (6 bases). This CDR3 has 12 residues. V was clipped by 8 bases and J by 3 bases, with 10 bases between them. Germline V gene data show CDR1 as LNHDA and CDR2 as SQIVND (reference sequence).

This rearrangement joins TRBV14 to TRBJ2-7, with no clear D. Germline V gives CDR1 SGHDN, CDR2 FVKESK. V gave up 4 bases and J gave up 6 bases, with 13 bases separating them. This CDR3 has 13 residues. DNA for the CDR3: TGTGCCAGCAGCCCTTCCAGACTCCTCGAGCAGTACTTC. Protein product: CASSPSRLLEQYF.

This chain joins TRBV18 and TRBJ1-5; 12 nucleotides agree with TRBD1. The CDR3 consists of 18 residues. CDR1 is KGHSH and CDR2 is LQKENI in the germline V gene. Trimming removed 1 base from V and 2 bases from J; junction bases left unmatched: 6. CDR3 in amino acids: CASSPQGQGAIGNQPQHF. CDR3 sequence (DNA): TGTGCCAGCTCACCACAGGGACAGGGGGCGATTGGCAATCAGCCCCAGCATTTT. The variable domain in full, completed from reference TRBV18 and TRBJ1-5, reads NAGVMQNPRHLVRRRGQEARLRCSPMKGHSHVYWYRQLPEEGLKFMVYLQKENIIDESGMPKERFSAEFPKEGPSILRIQQVVRGDSAAYFCASSPQGQGAIGNQPQHFGDGTRLSIL.

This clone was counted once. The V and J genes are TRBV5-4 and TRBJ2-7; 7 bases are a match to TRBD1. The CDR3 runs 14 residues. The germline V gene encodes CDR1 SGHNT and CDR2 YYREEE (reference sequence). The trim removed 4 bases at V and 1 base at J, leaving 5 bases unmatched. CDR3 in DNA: TGTGCCAGCAGCCTTCGGGACAGATCCTACGAGCAGTACTTC. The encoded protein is CASSLRDRSYEQYF.

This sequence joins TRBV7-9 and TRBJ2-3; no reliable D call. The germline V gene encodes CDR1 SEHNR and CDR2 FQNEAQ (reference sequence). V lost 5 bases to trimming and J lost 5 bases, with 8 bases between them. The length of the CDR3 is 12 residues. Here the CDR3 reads CASSQTGDTQYF. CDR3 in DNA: TGTGCCAGCAGCCAGACGGGAGATACGCAGTATTTT.

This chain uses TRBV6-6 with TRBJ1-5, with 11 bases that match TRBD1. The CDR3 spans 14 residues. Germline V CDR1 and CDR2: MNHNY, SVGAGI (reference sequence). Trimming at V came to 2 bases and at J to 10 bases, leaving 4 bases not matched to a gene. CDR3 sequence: CASSYMGQGVPQHF. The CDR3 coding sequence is TGTGCCAGCAGTTACATGGGACAGGGGGTACCCCAGCATTTT.

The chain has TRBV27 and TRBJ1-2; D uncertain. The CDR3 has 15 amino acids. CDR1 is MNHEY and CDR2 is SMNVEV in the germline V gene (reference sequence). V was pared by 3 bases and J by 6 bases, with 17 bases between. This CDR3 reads CASSFGRSRVNGYTF. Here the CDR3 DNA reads TGTGCCAGCAGTTTTGGGCGCTCGAGAGTGAATGGCTACACCTTC.

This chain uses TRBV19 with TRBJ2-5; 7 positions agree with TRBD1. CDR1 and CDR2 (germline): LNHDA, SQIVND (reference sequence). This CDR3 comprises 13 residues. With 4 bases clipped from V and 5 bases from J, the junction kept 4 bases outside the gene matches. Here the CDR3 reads CASSNRGRETQYF. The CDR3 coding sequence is TGTGCCAGTAGTAACAGGGGTCGGGAGACCCAGTACTTC.

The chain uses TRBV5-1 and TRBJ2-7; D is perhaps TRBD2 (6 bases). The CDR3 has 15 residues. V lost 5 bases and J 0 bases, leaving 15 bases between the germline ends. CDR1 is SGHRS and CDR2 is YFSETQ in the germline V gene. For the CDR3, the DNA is TGCGCCAGCAGACGGGCCTTGACTAGCTCCTACGAGCAGTACTTC. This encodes CASRRALTSSYEQYF.

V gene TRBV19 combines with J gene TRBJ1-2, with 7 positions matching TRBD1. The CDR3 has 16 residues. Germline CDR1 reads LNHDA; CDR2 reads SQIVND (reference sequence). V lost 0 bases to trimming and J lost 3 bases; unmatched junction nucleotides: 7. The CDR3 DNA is TGTGCCAGTAGTATAGATCCTGCAGGGGGATACTATGGCTACACCTTC. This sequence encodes CASSIDPAGGYYGYTF.

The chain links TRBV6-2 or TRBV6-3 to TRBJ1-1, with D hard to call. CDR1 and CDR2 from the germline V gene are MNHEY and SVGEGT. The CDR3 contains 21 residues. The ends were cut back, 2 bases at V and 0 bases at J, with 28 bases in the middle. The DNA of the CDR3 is TGTGCCAGCAGTTACAGTTTACCCCAAACCGATCAGGAGGGCATGAACACTGAAGCTTTCTTT. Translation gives CASSYSLPQTDQEGMNTEAFF.

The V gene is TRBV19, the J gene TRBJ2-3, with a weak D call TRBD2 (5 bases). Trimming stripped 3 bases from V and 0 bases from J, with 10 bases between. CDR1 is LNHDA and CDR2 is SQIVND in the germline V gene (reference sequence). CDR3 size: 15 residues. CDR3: CASSIRPGSTDTQYF. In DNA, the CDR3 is TGTGCCAGTAGTATCAGGCCGGGGAGCACAGATACGCAGTATTTT.

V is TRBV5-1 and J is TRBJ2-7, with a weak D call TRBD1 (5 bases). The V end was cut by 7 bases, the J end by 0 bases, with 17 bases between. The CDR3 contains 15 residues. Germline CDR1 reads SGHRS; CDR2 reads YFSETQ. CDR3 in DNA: TGCGCCAGCCTTCCCGAACCAGGGTTCTCCTACGAGCAGTACTTC. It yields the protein CASLPEPGFSYEQYF.

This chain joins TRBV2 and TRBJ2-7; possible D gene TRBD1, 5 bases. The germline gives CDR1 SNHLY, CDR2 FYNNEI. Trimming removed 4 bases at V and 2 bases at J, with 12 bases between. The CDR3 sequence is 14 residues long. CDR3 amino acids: CASSVYRYTYEQYF. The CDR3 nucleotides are TGTGCCAGCAGTGTTTACAGGTATACCTACGAGCAGTACTTC.